Sequencing of this T cell receptor (beta chain) was carried out in a study of cytomegalovirus exposure and HLA in healthy donors. Amplification used 60 Vbeta primers and 13 Jbeta primers. In the original analysis: The count from a later analysis was 65 million to 90 million unique TCR beta chains, approximately 9.9 million of them shared. Profiling relied on immunoSEQ multiplex PCR, and the TCRdb table lists in-frame clones only, not all of them. For V, J and clone size, that table is used; D and trimming come from the DNA. The sample yields about 140,000 clones, around four fifths seen once. This CDR3 is built from 16 residues. Study-wide points: A few V segments could not be told apart, such as TRBV6-2 and TRBV6-3, and were left out. DRB1 had the most TCR associations and HLA-C the fewest, a later analysis found, with rates varying by HLA locus. Confirmation in vitro established that a few CMV-associated chains were specific for CMV antigens.

About this clone itself: What it binds is not known.

This clonotype originated in a boy under 10 years old in good health and CMV-seronegative. Sample: PBMCs. The J gene is TRBJ1-5, the V gene TRBV12-1. TRBV12-1 is a documented pseudogene. The CDR3 sequence: CASSLQRWKSNQPQHF. In DNA, the CDR3 is TGTGCCAGCAGCCTTCAGCGGTGGAAAAGCAATCAGCCCCAGCATTTT.